This T cell receptor beta chain was captured in a study of CD8 T cell repertoires and HIV-1 epitope variants. Study information: Enriched T cells were co-cultured with equal autologous T cell-negative cells. The baseline condition was 1M T cells left uncultured.

Per germline, CDR1 LGHNT and CDR2 FRNRAP. V was pared by 2 bases and J by 1 base, with 11 bases of the junction left unmatched. This CDR3 region has 18 residues. Study results and caveats: Some ten antigen-specific TCR beta clonotypes were found; roughly six seemed cross-reactive to variants. The assay identified only TCR beta chains of antigen-proliferating T cells.

As to this clone: The antigen is undetermined.

Using immunoSEQ multiplex PCR, the repertoire was profiled, and TCRdb retains in-frame clones only, with some absent. The sample consists of a few thousand clones, about 62% of them appearing once. Sequencing input: cultured CD8+ T cells derived from PBMCs. This sequence was found in a male donor with HIV. The chain joins TRBV12-5 to TRBJ2-3, with 8 nucleotides matching TRBD1. CDR3 loop: CASGLQTGEVLGTDTQYF. In DNA form, the CDR3 reads TGTGCTAGTGGTTTGCAGACAGGGGAAGTTTTGGGCACAGATACGCAGTATTTT.